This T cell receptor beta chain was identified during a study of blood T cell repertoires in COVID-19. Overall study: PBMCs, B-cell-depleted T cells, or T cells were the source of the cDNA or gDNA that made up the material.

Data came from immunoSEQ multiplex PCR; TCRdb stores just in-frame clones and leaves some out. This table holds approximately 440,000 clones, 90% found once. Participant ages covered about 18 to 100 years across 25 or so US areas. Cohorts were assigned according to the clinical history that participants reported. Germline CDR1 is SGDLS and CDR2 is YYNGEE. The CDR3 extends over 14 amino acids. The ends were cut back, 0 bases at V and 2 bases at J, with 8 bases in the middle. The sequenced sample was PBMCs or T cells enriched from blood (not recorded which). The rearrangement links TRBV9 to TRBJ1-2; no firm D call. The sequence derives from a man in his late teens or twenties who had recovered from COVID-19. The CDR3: CASSVDGSNYGYTF. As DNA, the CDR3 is TGTGCCAGCAGCGTAGATGGCTCGAACTATGGCTACACCTTC.